The 30 T cell receptor beta chains listed next were all sequenced from one sample in a study of T-cell reconstitution after alpha-beta-depleted transplantation in children. The library targeted TCRbeta and was prepared with unique molecular identifiers. Using its own MiXCR run on the PCR reads, TCRdb lists one record per CDR3 protein. Among around 250,000 distinct CDR3 sequences, over 20% were seen once, and the ten largest hold about 2.6%. Sequencing used PBMCs, obtained before TCRalphabeta/CD19-depleted stem cell transplant. These TCRs come from a girl aged 2-9 years with Fanconi anemia, due to receive a stem cell transplant.

The sample holds many counts of this clonotype. This rearrangement joins TRBV7-3 to TRBJ2-2; 10 bases fit TRBD1. The CDR3 consists of 16 residues. Losses at the gene ends were 2 bases for V and 7 bases for J; bases not matched to a gene: 7. Germline values: CDR1 SGHTA, CDR2 FQGTGA. CDR3 residues: CASSLARQGASGELFF. CDR3 DNA: TGTGCCAGCAGCTTAGCGAGACAGGGGGCAAGCGGGGAGCTGTTTTTT.

There are many counts of this clonotype. The J gene is TRBJ2-1, the V gene TRBV5-1; unclear D gene. This CDR3 spans 12 amino acids. Per germline, CDR1 SGHRS and CDR2 YFSETQ. With 3 bases removed from V and 5 bases from J, the gap between germline ends came to 6 bases. The CDR3 region is CASSSRDNEQFF. CDR3 coding DNA: TGCGCCAGCAGCTCCCGGGACAATGAGCAGTTCTTC. Filled out from reference TRBV5-1 and TRBJ2-1, the complete variable domain reads KAGVTQTPRYLIKTRGQQVTLSCSPISGHRSVSWYQQTPGQGLQFLFEYFSETQRNKGNFPGRFSGRQFSNSRSEMNVSTLELGDSALYLCASSSRDNEQFFGPGTRLTVL.

Ten or more counts support this clonotype. The rearrangement links TRBV28 to TRBJ2-7, with TRBD1 identical over 8 bases. Germline V gene data show CDR1 as MDHEN and CDR2 as SYDVKM. CDR3 length equals 15 residues. J gave up 2 bases and V 6 bases, and 9 bases lay outside the gene matches. The CDR3 bases are TGTGCCAGCAGGAGGGGGACAGGTAGGGCCTACGAGCAGTACTTC. Translating gives CASRRGTGRAYEQYF.

This sequence joins TRBV28 and TRBJ1-1; the D is unclear. This CDR3 has 14 residues. Germline loops: CDR1 MDHEN, CDR2 SYDVKM. Trimming removed 7 bases from V and 5 bases from J, with 17 bases in between. CDR3 DNA: TGTGCCAGCACCATCTGGCCGGGCGTTACTGAAGCTTTCTTT. It is translated as CASTIWPGVTEAFF.

This clonotype was found many times. The chain joins TRBV6-5 to TRBJ2-1, with 7 bases identical to TRBD2. CDR1 is MNHEY and CDR2 is SVGAGI in the germline V gene. The CDR3 extends over 15 amino acids. J was trimmed by 7 bases and V by 1 base; bases with no gene match: 7. Written as DNA, the CDR3 is TGTGCCAGCAGTTACTTGGGGGAGGGTGAGAATGAGCAGTTCTTC. This encodes CASSYLGEGENEQFF.

This clonotype turned up a few times. V and J are TRBV6-1 and TRBJ1-2; D may be TRBD1 (6 bases). Germline assignment: CDR1 MNHNS and CDR2 SASEGT. Trimming removed 5 bases at V and 4 bases at J, with 14 bases between. The CDR3 has 14 amino acids. This CDR3 is CASSPGTGFYGYTF. The CDR3 nucleotides read TGTGCCAGCAGTCCGGGCACAGGGTTCTATGGCTACACCTTC.

The chain joins TRBV29-1 to TRBJ2-3; unclear D gene. V lost 3 bases and J lost 3, with 7 bases in between. The CDR3 is 12 amino acids. The germline gives CDR1 SQVTM, CDR2 ANQGSEA. The CDR3 spells CSVEGYTDTQYF. CDR3 in DNA: TGCAGCGTTGAGGGATATACAGATACGCAGTATTTT.

The V and J genes are TRBV19 and TRBJ2-5; D is possibly TRBD1 (6 bases). Germline assignment: CDR1 LNHDA and CDR2 SQIVND (reference sequence). The V and J ends lost 3 bases and 4 bases respectively, with 18 bases between them. This CDR3 spans 16 amino acids. CDR3 in amino acids: CASSMEFDRQGETQYF. DNA for the CDR3: TGTGCCAGTAGTATGGAGTTTGACAGGCAGGGAGAGACCCAGTACTTC.

This clonotype was observed at least ten times. The chain has TRBV20-1 and TRBJ2-7; 7 bases map to TRBD2. Germline CDR1 and CDR2: DFQATT and SNEGSKA (reference sequence). This CDR3 region has 14 residues. CDR3 nucleotide sequence: TGCAGGGACTACGGGGGGAGTACGAGCGACGAGCAGTACTTC. It encodes CRDYGGSTSDEQYF.

The chain links TRBV29-1 to TRBJ2-3, with 7 bases that match TRBD2. With V trimmed by 1 base and J by 1 base, 5 bases remained unmatched. The CDR3 has 15 residues. Germline CDR1 and CDR2: SQVTM and ANQGSEA. DNA for the CDR3: TGCAGCGTTGAAGGGGCGAGCGGGGGCACAGATACGCAGTATTTT. Residues: CSVEGASGGTDTQYF.

The rearrangement uses TRBV5-1 and TRBJ2-1; 11 nucleotides line up with TRBD2. V shed 4 bases, J shed 3 bases, and the junction held 9 bases outside the gene matches. Germline V gene lookup returns CDR1 SGHRS and CDR2 YFSETQ. The CDR3 is 17 amino acids. CDR3 in amino acids: CASSGTGTSGLYNEQFF. The CDR3 DNA is TGCGCCAGCAGCGGGACCGGGACTAGCGGACTCTACAATGAGCAGTTCTTC. The full variable domain, completed using reference TRBV5-1 and TRBJ2-1, is KAGVTQTPRYLIKTRGQQVTLSCSPISGHRSVSWYQQTPGQGLQFLFEYFSETQRNKGNFPGRFSGRQFSNSRSEMNVSTLELGDSALYLCASSGTGTSGLYNEQFFGPGTRLTVL.

This clonotype has a count of ten or more. The chain joins TRBV12-3 or TRBV12-4 to TRBJ2-7, with D possibly matching TRBD2 (7 bases). Trimming left V 10 bases short and J 3 bases short, with 13 bases between. The CDR3 extends over 12 amino acids. The CDR3 here is CATRGGYYEQYF. The CDR3 nucleotides read TGTGCCACCAGGGGAGGGTACTACGAGCAGTACTTC.

Many counts were recorded for this clonotype. J is TRBJ2-7 and V is TRBV27, with 9 bases matching TRBD2. CDR3 length equals 14 residues. Germline V gene data show CDR1 as MNHEY and CDR2 as SMNVEV (reference sequence). With V trimmed by 6 bases and J by 3 bases, 6 bases remained unmatched. The CDR3 DNA reads TGTGCCAGCAGCCGCGGGGGGGTGATCTACGAGCAGTACTTC. It is translated as CASSRGGVIYEQYF.

In its sample, this clonotype was seen many times. J is TRBJ2-1 and V is TRBV29-1, with 8 positions matching TRBD2. The V and J ends lost 2 bases and 0 bases, in that order; junction bases with no gene match: 9. The germline V gene encodes CDR1 SQVTM and CDR2 ANQGSEA. The CDR3 length is 17 residues. DNA of the CDR3: TGCAGCGTTGAACCCCCCAGGCTAGCGGGCTCCTACAATGAGCAGTTCTTC. It is translated as CSVEPPRLAGSYNEQFF.

This clonotype was observed many times. V and J are TRBV29-1 and TRBJ2-1; D perhaps matches TRBD1 (6 bases). The length of the CDR3 is 13 residues. Germline V gene data show CDR1 as SQVTM and CDR2 as ANQGSEA. V lost 4 bases and J lost 6, with 13 bases in between. The chain's CDR3 is CSVVMDSLNEQFF. The CDR3 region has the DNA TGCAGCGTTGTGATGGACAGCCTCAATGAGCAGTTCTTC.

This clonotype showed up many times. V gene TRBV12-3 or TRBV12-4 combines with J gene TRBJ2-5, with 9 bases matching TRBD1. Trimming cost V 1 base and J 7 bases; bases outside gene matches: 4. CDR3 length equals 14 residues. In nucleotides, the CDR3 is TGTGCCAGCAGTTTAGTACAGGGGGCATCGACCCAGTACTTC. This sequence encodes CASSLVQGASTQYF.

This clonotype was found many times. J is TRBJ2-7 and V is TRBV20-1, with unresolved D. V lost 0 bases to trimming and J lost 0 bases, with 6 bases between them. The germline V gene has CDR1 DFQATT and CDR2 SNEGSKA (reference sequence). CDR3 length equals 13 residues. CDR3 protein: CSARDGVSYEQYF. The CDR3 bases are TGCAGTGCTAGAGACGGAGTCTCCTACGAGCAGTACTTC.

A few counts support this clonotype. This sequence joins TRBV7-9 and TRBJ1-2; D may be TRBD1 (5 bases). Trimming took 3 bases from V and 4 from J, leaving 12 bases between them. Germline lookup yields CDR1 SEHNR and CDR2 FQNEAQ (reference sequence). The CDR3 has 14 residues. The CDR3 sequence: CASSFPGPGYGYTF. CDR3 sequence (DNA): TGTGCCAGCAGCTTCCCAGGGCCGGGCTATGGCTACACCTTC.

Many counts were recorded for this clonotype. The gene calls are TRBV29-1 and TRBJ2-1; D perhaps matches TRBD1 (6 bases). The V end lost 3 bases, the J end lost 1 base, and 10 bases lay between the germline ends. The germline V gene has CDR1 SQVTM and CDR2 ANQGSEA. The CDR3 spans 14 residues. Here the CDR3 DNA reads TGCAGCGTTGAGGGGGCAACATCCTACAATGAGCAGTTCTTC. Translating gives CSVEGATSYNEQFF.

The table lists this clonotype with many counts. V is TRBV30 and J is TRBJ2-7; 11 positions agree with TRBD2. CDR3 length: 16 residues. The germline CDR1 and CDR2 sequences are GTSNPN and SVGIG (reference sequence). The V gene end was trimmed by 8 bases and the J gene end by 3 bases; junction bases not matched to a gene: 15. The CDR3 coding sequence is TGTGCCGGTGAGGATAGCGGGGGGGCTTTGGACTACGAGCAGTACTTC. Its protein product is CAGEDSGGALDYEQYF.

This clonotype came up many times. The genes are TRBV29-1 and TRBJ2-7; 7 bases fit TRBD2. CDR1 is SQVTM and CDR2 is ANQGSEA in the germline V gene. V shed 4 bases, J shed 1 base, and the junction held 4 bases outside the gene matches. The CDR3 is 13 amino acids. The chain's CDR3 is CSVGDYPSYEQYF. CDR3 coding DNA: TGCAGCGTTGGGGACTACCCATCCTACGAGCAGTACTTC.

The chain combines TRBV10-3 with TRBJ2-1; 15 nucleotides match TRBD2. Trimming took 7 bases from V and 0 from J; bases not matched to a gene: 10. The CDR3 extends over 19 amino acids. Germline lookup yields CDR1 ENHRY and CDR2 SYGVKD. This CDR3 reads CAITPGTSGRRSSYNEQFF. CDR3 DNA: TGTGCCATCACTCCGGGGACTAGCGGGAGGCGGAGCTCCTACAATGAGCAGTTCTTC.

The chain carries TRBV5-1 and TRBJ1-2; D gene unclear. The germline gives CDR1 SGHRS, CDR2 YFSETQ. The CDR3 is 14 amino acids. Deletions cut 5 bases from V and 4 bases from J, with 15 bases between. This CDR3 reads CASSLWTEGYGYTF. CDR3 sequence (DNA): TGCGCCAGCAGTTTATGGACGGAGGGCTATGGCTACACCTTC.

The CDR3 bases are TGCAGTGCCCCGGAGGTCTACGAGCAGTACTTC. This translates into CSAPEVYEQYF. The chain links TRBV20-1 to TRBJ2-7; D possibly corresponds to TRBD2 (5 bases). V gave up 6 bases and J gave up 3 bases, with 9 bases separating them. Germline assignment: CDR1 DFQATT and CDR2 SNEGSKA (reference sequence). The CDR3 runs 11 residues.

This clonotype was seen at least ten times. This chain connects TRBV27 to TRBJ1-4, with D unclear. CDR1 and CDR2 from the germline V gene are MNHEY and SMNVEV (reference sequence). V was trimmed by 3 bases and J by 8 bases, leaving 13 bases between them. The CDR3 loop spans 14 amino acids. Written as DNA, the CDR3 is TGTGCCAGCAGTTTTTACGGGTCCGGGGAAAAACTGTTTTTT. Its protein product is CASSFYGSGEKLFF.

The chain employs TRBV10-3 and TRBJ2-3; perhaps TRBD2 as D (5 bases). V lost 6 bases to trimming and J lost 0 bases, with 7 bases between them. Germline V gene data show CDR1 as ENHRY and CDR2 as SYGVKD. This CDR3 spans 13 amino acids. The CDR3 region is CAIRGGSTDTQYF. CDR3 DNA sequence: TGTGCCATCAGAGGCGGGAGCACAGATACGCAGTATTTT.

This clonotype came up many times. V is TRBV20-1 and J is TRBJ2-7; D not resolved. V lost 0 bases and J 6 bases, leaving 24 bases between the germline ends. Per germline, CDR1 DFQATT and CDR2 SNEGSKA (reference sequence). The CDR3 runs 17 residues. Here the CDR3 reads CSARDLDLVTTGFEQYF. CDR3 in DNA: TGCAGTGCTAGAGATCTCGACTTGGTTACGACGGGTTTCGAGCAGTACTTC.

This clonotype was seen repeatedly, ten times or more. The chain recombines TRBV29-1 with TRBJ1-1; no clear D gene. The CDR3 has 13 amino acids. Germline V gene lookup returns CDR1 SQVTM and CDR2 ANQGSEA. The ends were cut back, 6 bases at V and 0 bases at J, with 11 bases in the middle. The CDR3 is CSVWQSMNTEAFF. CDR3 bases: TGCAGCGTATGGCAGAGCATGAACACTGAAGCTTTCTTT.

The V gene is TRBV13, the J gene TRBJ2-7; 12 bases map to TRBD2. Trimming took 1 base from V and 4 from J; bases not matched to a gene: 5. Germline values: CDR1 PRHDT, CDR2 FYEKMQ (reference sequence). The CDR3 extends over 16 amino acids. CDR3 sequence (DNA): TGTGCCAGCAGCTTAGCTAGCGGGAGGGCCGGTTACGAGCAGTACTTC. This sequence encodes CASSLASGRAGYEQYF.

This clonotype was observed at least ten times. This chain uses TRBV9 with TRBJ2-2; D is possibly TRBD1 or TRBD2 (5 bases each). CDR1 is SGDLS and CDR2 is YYNGEE in the germline V gene. The V end lost 4 bases, the J end lost 4 bases, and 17 bases lay between the germline ends. The CDR3 runs to 16 residues. CDR3 bases: TGTGCCAGCAGCCCAGATCCGGGACGGCTCACCGGGGAGCTGTTTTTT. It translates to CASSPDPGRLTGELFF.